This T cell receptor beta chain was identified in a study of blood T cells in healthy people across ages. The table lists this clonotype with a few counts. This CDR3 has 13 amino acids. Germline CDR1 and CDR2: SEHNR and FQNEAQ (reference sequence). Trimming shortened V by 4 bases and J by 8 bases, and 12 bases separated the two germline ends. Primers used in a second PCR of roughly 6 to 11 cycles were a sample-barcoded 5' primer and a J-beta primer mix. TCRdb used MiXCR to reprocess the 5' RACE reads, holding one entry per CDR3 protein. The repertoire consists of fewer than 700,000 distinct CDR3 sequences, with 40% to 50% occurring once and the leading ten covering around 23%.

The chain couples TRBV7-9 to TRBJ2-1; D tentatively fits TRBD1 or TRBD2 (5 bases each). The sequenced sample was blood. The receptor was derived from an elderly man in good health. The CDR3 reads CASSSEGIDEQFF. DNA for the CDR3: TGTGCCAGCAGCTCAGAGGGGATCGATGAGCAGTTCTTC.